A selection of T cell receptor beta chains follows, all from one sample in a study of shared clonotypes between healthy human individuals. TCRdb keeps only in-frame clones here, not all; method: immunoSEQ multiplex PCR. This table has 1.5 million to 2.5 million clones, about 95% appearing once. Sequencing input: naive CD8+ T cells sorted from blood. Receptors originate from a man between 18 and 35 years old in good health. The CDR3 runs from the conserved cysteine through the conserved F or W. Fields, in order: D gene, J gene, clone size, V gene, CDR3 DNA, CDR3 protein. A D gene is named only where the DNA matches it firmly. Clone size is stated in some rows and not others, as once, few, many or a class when expanded.

-	TRBJ1-5	-	TRBV5-5	TGTGCCAGCAGCTTCGGGCAGTCTAGCAATCAGCCCCAGCATTTT	CASSFGQSSNQPQHF
TRBD1	TRBJ2-1	-	TRBV10-3	TGTGCCATCAGCCTCGGACAGGGGAATGAGCAGTTCTTC	CAISLGQGNEQFF
-	TRBJ2-5	-	TRBV29-1	TGCAGCGTTGAAGAGGGGATTGCGGCCCAGTACTTC	CSVEEGIAAQYF
TRBD1	TRBJ1-1	-	TRBV7-2	TGTGCCAGCACCCAGGGGGCCGGGAACACTGAAGCTTTCTTT	CASTQGAGNTEAFF
TRBD1	TRBJ2-2	-	TRBV4-3	TGCGCCAGCAGCCAAGAGCCGTCCGGGACAGGATACACCGGGGAGCTGTTTTTT	CASSQEPSGTGYTGELFF
-	TRBJ1-1	-	TRBV19	TGTGCCAGTAATCCGGCAGAGGGGGTAGAGAACACTGAAGCTTTCTTT	CASNPAEGVENTEAFF
-	TRBJ2-7	once	TRBV6-5	TGTGCCAGCAGTTATATGCCAGGGTCCTACGAGCAGTACTTC	CASSYMPGSYEQYF
TRBD1	TRBJ1-2	once	TRBV7-9	TGTGCCAGCAGCTTGCAGGGGGACTATGGCTACACCTTC	CASSLQGDYGYTF
-	TRBJ2-1	-	TRBV6-1	TGTGCCAGCAGTGAACCTTCTATCTACAATGAGCAGTTCTTC	CASSEPSIYNEQFF
TRBD2	TRBJ2-7	-	TRBV27	TGTGCCAGCATGAGGCTAGCGGGAGTTACCTCCTACGAGCAGTACTTC	CASMRLAGVTSYEQYF
TRBD1	TRBJ1-4	once	TRBV9	TGTGCCAGCAGCGTAGGGGACAGCCTAGCAACTAATGAAAAACTGTTTTTT	CASSVGDSLATNEKLFF
-	TRBJ2-7	-	TRBV5-6	TGTGCCAGCAGCTTGGTGGCGGTAGACGAGCAGTACTTC	CASSLVAVDEQYF
-	TRBJ1-1	-	TRBV10-1	TGCGCCAGCAGTGACGGGGGGAAAGCTTTCTTT	CASSDGGKAFF
-	TRBJ2-7	-	TRBV6-5	TGTGCCAGCAGTTACGGGGCGAGGGACTACGAGCAGTACTTC	CASSYGARDYEQYF
TRBD1	TRBJ2-7	-	TRBV14	TGTGCCAGCAGCCAAACCGGGACAGGGGTCGAGCAGTACTTC	CASSQTGTGVEQYF
TRBD1	TRBJ2-3	-	TRBV7-9	TGTGCCAGCAGCCCGGGACAGGGTGTTGGTACGCAGTATTTT	CASSPGQGVGTQYF
TRBD1	TRBJ1-2	-	TRBV5-5	TGTGCCAGCAGCTTGGCCGACAGGGTTGACGGCTACACCTTC	CASSLADRVDGYTF
TRBD1	TRBJ1-1	-	TRBV10-2	TGCGCCAGCAGTGAGTCGTCCATGGCAGGGGGCATTGGTGAAGCTTTCTTT	CASSESSMAGGIGEAFF
-	TRBJ1-2	-	TRBV7-9	TGTGCCAGCAGTCGCCCAAGTTCCGACTATGGCTACACCTTC	CASSRPSSDYGYTF
-	TRBJ2-5	-	TRBV11-2	TGTGCCAGCAGCTTAGGGCCCGACTCGGAAGAGACCCAGTACTTC	CASSLGPDSEETQYF
-	TRBJ2-7	-	TRBV25-1	TGTGCCAGCAGACAACAGGGAGGCGAGCAGTACTTC	CASRQQGGEQYF
-	TRBJ1-5	once	TRBV4-1	TGCGCCAGCAGCCAAGAGAGGTTCAATCAGCCCCAGCATTTT	CASSQERFNQPQHF
-	TRBJ2-3	-	TRBV27	TGTGCCAGCAGTTCCCACCCAGGTCCAGATACGCAGTATTTT	CASSSHPGPDTQYF
-	TRBJ1-2	-	TRBV2	TGTGCCAGCCGGCAAGACAACTATGGCTACACCTTC	CASRQDNYGYTF
TRBD1	TRBJ1-5	-	TRBV27	TGTGCCAGCAGTTTGCGGACAGGGAGCAATCAGCCCCAGCATTTT	CASSLRTGSNQPQHF
-	TRBJ2-3	once	TRBV27	TGTGCCAGCAGTTTAAGGCAGGCCAGCACAGATACGCAGTATTTT	CASSLRQASTDTQYF
TRBD2	TRBJ2-3	-	TRBV12-5	TGTGCTAGTGGTTTTGGCACTAGCGGGGAGGGAGATACGCAGTATTTT	CASGFGTSGEGDTQYF
-	TRBJ2-3	-	TRBV13	TGTGCCAGCAGCTTAATCATGACGGAAGGCACAGATACGCAGTATTTT	CASSLIMTEGTDTQYF
-	TRBJ2-1	-	TRBV9	TGTGCCAGCAGCGTCAGCAATGAGCAGTTCTTC	CASSVSNEQFF
TRBD2	TRBJ2-3	-	TRBV6-6	TGTGCCAGCAGTGGGGGGGAGGATACGCAGTATTTT	CASSGGEDTQYF
TRBD1	TRBJ2-1	-	TRBV2	TGTGCCAGCATGTTCAGTGGGACAGGGTTGTACAATGAGCAGTTCTTC	CASMFSGTGLYNEQFF